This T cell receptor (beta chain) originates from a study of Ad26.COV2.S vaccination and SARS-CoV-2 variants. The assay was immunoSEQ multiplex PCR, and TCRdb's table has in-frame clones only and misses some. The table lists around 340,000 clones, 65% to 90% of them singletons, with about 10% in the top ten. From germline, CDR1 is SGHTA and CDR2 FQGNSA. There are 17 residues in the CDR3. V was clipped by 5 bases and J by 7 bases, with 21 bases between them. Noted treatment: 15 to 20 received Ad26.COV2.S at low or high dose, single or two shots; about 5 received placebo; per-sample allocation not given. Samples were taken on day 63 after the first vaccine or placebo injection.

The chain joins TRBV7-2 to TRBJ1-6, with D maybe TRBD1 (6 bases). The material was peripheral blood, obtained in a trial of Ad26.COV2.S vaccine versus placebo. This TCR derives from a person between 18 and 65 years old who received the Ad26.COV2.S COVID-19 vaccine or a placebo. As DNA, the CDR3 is TGTGCCAGCAGCCTTCTTCCACAGGGATTGGTCAATTCACCCCTCCACTTT. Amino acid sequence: CASSLLPQGLVNSPLHF.